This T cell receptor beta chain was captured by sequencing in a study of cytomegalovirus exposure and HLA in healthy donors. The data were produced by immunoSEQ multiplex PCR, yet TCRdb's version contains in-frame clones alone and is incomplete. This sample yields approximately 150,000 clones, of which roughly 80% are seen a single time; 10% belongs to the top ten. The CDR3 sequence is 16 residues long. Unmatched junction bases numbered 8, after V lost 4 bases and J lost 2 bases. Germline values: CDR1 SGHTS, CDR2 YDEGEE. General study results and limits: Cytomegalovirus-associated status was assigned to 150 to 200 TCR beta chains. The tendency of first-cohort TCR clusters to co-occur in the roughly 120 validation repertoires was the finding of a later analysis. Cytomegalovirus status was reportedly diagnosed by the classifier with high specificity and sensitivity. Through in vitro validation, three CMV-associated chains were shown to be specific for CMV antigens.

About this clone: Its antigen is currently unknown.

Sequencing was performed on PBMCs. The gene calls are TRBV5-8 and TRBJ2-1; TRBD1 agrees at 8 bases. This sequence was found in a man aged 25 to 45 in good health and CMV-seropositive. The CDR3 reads CASSTTGAHPYNEQFF. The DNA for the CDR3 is TGTGCCAGCAGCACGACAGGGGCGCACCCCTACAATGAGCAGTTCTTC.